This paragraph reports one T cell receptor beta chain. The antigen remains undetermined. The data are from a study of CD8+CD57+ T cells in acquired aplastic anemia. Across the study: An average of about 3.4 ug of DNA was obtained from sorted CD4+ and CD8+ cells. Study conclusions and caveats: Twenty-nine shared CD8+ CDR3s appeared highly expressed within patients' immunodominant clones. No significant difference in CD8+ Simpson's diversity was found between patients and controls.

Genomic DNA constituted the template upon which TCR beta VDJ and CDR3 profiling was performed. Each CDR3 protein is one row after TCRdb ran MiXCR on the reads. Counted here are 100,000 to 150,000 distinct CDR3 sequences, about 40% occurring once; the ten biggest clones make up under 9%. The germline gives CDR1 DFQATT, CDR2 SNEGSKA (reference sequence). The CDR3 runs 13 residues. V lost 6 bases to trimming and J lost 6 bases; unmatched junction nucleotides: 7. The rearrangement links TRBV20-1 to TRBJ1-1; 10 nucleotides agree with TRBD1. The sequenced material came from sorted CD4+, CD8+, or CD8+CD57+ T cells (not recorded which) from PBMCs. This sequence originates from a human donor in good health, serving as a control. This CDR3 reads CSAWRDRGAEAFF. The CDR3 bases are TGCAGTGCCTGGAGGGACAGGGGTGCTGAAGCTTTCTTT.